These 19 T cell receptor beta chains originate from one sample sequenced in a study of blood T cell repertoires in COVID-19. Only in-frame clones appear in the TCRdb table, and some are missing; sequencing was by immunoSEQ multiplex PCR. The sample contains 250,000 to 350,000 clones, roughly 88% of which appear only once. Sample: peripheral blood. The receptors shown here come from a human donor with COVID-19, enrolled during active disease. The donor label of this sample is uncertain.

This clone was counted a few times. The J gene is TRBJ2-7, the V gene TRBV5-4; 7 bases agree with TRBD2. The CDR3 loop spans 15 amino acids. The germline V gene has CDR1 SGHNT and CDR2 YYREEE (reference sequence). The J segment lost 4 bases and the V segment lost 3 bases, leaving 10 bases of the junction unmatched. CDR3 loop: CASSSGGLAEYEQYF. CDR3 sequence (DNA): TGTGCCAGCAGCTCCGGAGGTCTAGCGGAATACGAGCAGTACTTC.

As regards this clone: This CDR3 is also generated by other DNA sequences in the sample. The V and J genes are TRBV6-5 and TRBJ2-2; no reliable D call. Germline assignment: CDR1 MNHEY and CDR2 SVGAGI. The length of the CDR3 is 12 residues. V gave up 6 bases and J gave up 9 bases, with 11 bases separating them. The CDR3 region has the DNA TGTGCCAGCAGCGAGCCCCACCGGGAGCTGTTTTTT. It yields the protein CASSEPHRELFF.

The chain joins TRBV27 to TRBJ1-4; possible D gene TRBD1, 5 bases. The CDR3 sequence is 15 residues long. Trimming stripped 6 bases from V and 3 bases from J, with 14 bases between. Germline V lookup: CDR1 MNHEY, CDR2 SMNVEV (reference sequence). CDR3 sequence: CASRMAGPSNEKLFF. Here the CDR3 DNA reads TGTGCCAGCAGAATGGCGGGACCTTCTAATGAAAAACTGTTTTTT.

The gene calls are TRBV19 and TRBJ1-5; D gene ambiguous. CDR1 is LNHDA, CDR2 SQIVND, per germline (reference sequence). The CDR3 consists of 13 residues. The V end was cut by 3 bases, the J end by 5 bases, with 8 bases between. In DNA, the CDR3 is TGTGCCAGTAGTATGCCAGATTATCAGCCCCAGCATTTT. It encodes CASSMPDYQPQHF.

The CDR3 DNA is TGTGCCAGCAGCCAAGAATGGGGAGGCTCACCCCTCCACTTT. It codes for CASSQEWGGSPLHF. The chain links TRBV3-1 (or the pseudogene TRBV3-2) to TRBJ1-6, with D unresolved. The CDR3 loop spans 14 amino acids. The germline CDR1 and CDR2 sequences are LGHDT and YNNKEL (reference sequence). The V and J ends lost 0 bases and 10 bases respectively, with 10 bases between them.

In its sample, this clone was seen a few times. The rearrangement joins TRBV4-3 to TRBJ1-4; weak D call: TRBD1 (6 bases). The germline V gene encodes CDR1 LGHNA and CDR2 YSLEER. The CDR3 covers 15 residues. The V gene lost 2 bases and the J gene lost 7 bases, with 14 bases spanning the gap. Here the CDR3 DNA reads TGCGCCAGCAGCCAATCTACAGGGTTTGGTGAAAAACTGTTTTTT. Encoded protein: CASSQSTGFGEKLFF.

This chain uses TRBV29-1 with TRBJ1-1; the D gene is possibly TRBD1 (5 bases). Germline V gives CDR1 SQVTM, CDR2 ANQGSEA. The CDR3 loop spans 14 amino acids. Trimming took 1 base from V and 7 from J, leaving 16 bases between them. The CDR3 sequence: CSVEGFRQSGEAFF. CDR3 coding DNA: TGCAGCGTTGAAGGCTTCCGACAGTCCGGTGAAGCTTTCTTT.

This chain connects TRBV19 to TRBJ1-1; TRBD1 is a possible D gene (5 bases). Per the germline V gene, CDR1 is LNHDA and CDR2 is SQIVND (reference sequence). The V gene lost 7 bases and the J gene lost 1 base, with 13 bases spanning the gap. The CDR3 is 14 amino acids. CDR3 in DNA: TGTGCCAGTAAGGGTGACAGATCGAACACTGAAGCTTTCTTT. Translating gives CASKGDRSNTEAFF.

This clone was picked up one time. The chain joins TRBV9 to TRBJ1-4; D might be TRBD1 (6 bases). V lost 2 bases and J 7 bases, leaving 12 bases between the germline ends. The CDR3 extends over 14 amino acids. The germline V gene has CDR1 SGDLS and CDR2 YYNGEE. The chain's CDR3 is CASSVFQGFEKLFF. The CDR3 nucleotides are TGTGCCAGCAGCGTTTTTCAGGGGTTTGAAAAACTGTTTTTT.

The chain recombines TRBV12-1 with TRBJ2-2; the table calls TRBD1, which could not be checked here. TRBV12-1 is flagged as a pseudogene. This CDR3 is 15 amino acids long. The CDR3 here is CASSFNRGYTGELFF. The DNA for the CDR3 is TGTGCCAGCAGCTTTAACAGGGGGTATACCGGGGAGCTGTTTTTT.

This sequence joins TRBV7-9 and TRBJ1-1; TRBD1 matches at 8 bases. This CDR3 has 12 residues. CDR1 SEHNR and CDR2 FQNEAQ come from the germline V gene (reference sequence). V lost 2 bases to trimming and J lost 11 bases; unmatched junction nucleotides: 4. DNA for the CDR3: TGTGCCAGCAGCTTAATAGGGGACAGGGCTTTCTTT. Translating gives CASSLIGDRAFF. Drawing the rest from reference TRBV7-9 and TRBJ1-1, the complete variable domain is DTGVSQNPRHKITKRGQNVTFRCDPISEHNRLYWYRQTLGQGPEFLTYFQNEAQLEKSRLLSDRFSAERPKGSFSTLEIQRTEQGDSAMYLCASSLIGDRAFFGQGTRLTVV.

This clone was seen at least ten times. V usage is TRBV25-1 and J usage is TRBJ2-2, with 8 positions matching TRBD2. Per germline, CDR1 MGHDK and CDR2 SYGVNS. The CDR3 sequence is 15 residues long. V shed 3 bases and J 4 bases; nucleotides not matched to a gene: 4. The CDR3 coding sequence is TGTGCCAGCAGTGACCTCGGGAGGGTCACCGGGGAGCTGTTTTTT. Translated: CASSDLGRVTGELFF.

The chain is built from TRBV29-1 and TRBJ2-1; D uncertain. This CDR3 is 12 amino acids long. V lost 4 bases to trimming and J lost 10 bases, with 14 bases between them. The germline gives CDR1 SQVTM, CDR2 ANQGSEA. Here the CDR3 DNA reads TGCAGCGTTGCTTCGCCTTACGCGGAGCAGTTCTTC. Its protein product is CSVASPYAEQFF.

The chain employs TRBV28 and TRBJ1-3, with TRBD1 matching 7 bases. The CDR3 contains 15 residues. The germline V gene encodes CDR1 MDHEN and CDR2 SYDVKM. Trimming removed 1 base from V and 2 bases from J; junction bases left unmatched: 2. CDR3 sequence reads: CASSLSGTAGNTIYF. The CDR3 region has the DNA TGTGCCAGCAGTTTATCCGGGACAGCTGGAAACACCATATATTTT.

This clone was observed a few times. J is TRBJ2-1 and V is TRBV4-1; 12 bases agree with TRBD2. Unmatched junction bases numbered 1, after V lost 1 base and J lost 6 bases. The CDR3 loop spans 15 amino acids. Looked up from germline, CDR1 is MGHRA and CDR2 is YSYEKL. The CDR3 nucleotides read TGCGCCAGCAGCCAAGGACTAGCGGGAGCCAATGAGCAGTTCTTC. It codes for CASSQGLAGANEQFF.

The chain carries TRBV28 and TRBJ2-3; 10 nucleotides agree with TRBD2. With V trimmed by 10 bases and J by 5 bases, 12 bases remained unmatched. Germline-derived CDR1 and CDR2 are MDHEN and SYDVKM. The length of the CDR3 is 15 residues. CDR3 loop: CAIVASGSSRDTQYF. CDR3 nucleotide sequence: TGTGCCATTGTCGCTAGCGGGAGTTCTAGAGATACGCAGTATTTT.

This clone was found once. V is TRBV5-1 and J is TRBJ2-5, with TRBD2 matching over 10 bases. The CDR3 runs to 16 residues. V dropped 4 bases and J dropped 0; count of bases not matched to a gene: 6. CDR1 SGHRS and CDR2 YFSETQ come from the germline V gene. The CDR3 protein is CASSPNLAGDQETQYF. DNA for the CDR3: TGCGCCAGCAGCCCAAACCTAGCGGGAGACCAAGAGACCCAGTACTTC.

The J gene is TRBJ2-7, the V gene TRBV7-2; 9 bases line up with TRBD2. The germline V gene has CDR1 SGHTA and CDR2 FQGNSA. J was trimmed by 2 bases and V by 5 bases; bases with no gene match: 4. CDR3 size: 14 residues. For the CDR3, the DNA is TGTGCCAGCAGCCCGACTAGCGGCCCCTACGAGCAGTACTTC. This sequence encodes CASSPTSGPYEQYF.

The chain recombines TRBV19 with TRBJ2-5; D is perhaps TRBD1 (6 bases). This CDR3 has 13 residues. Germline V lookup: CDR1 LNHDA, CDR2 SQIVND (reference sequence). V was pared by 6 bases and J by 2 bases, with 10 bases between. CDR3 bases: TGTGCCAGTAGCGCAGGACAGCAAGAGACCCAGTACTTC. The encoded protein is CASSAGQQETQYF.